This record concerns one TCR beta chain sequence. After removal of 0 bases from V and 4 bases from J, the junction contained 3 bases not matched to a gene. Germline CDR1 is SGHDT and CDR2 is YYEEEE. This CDR3 has 16 amino acids. These data are taken from a study of shared T cell receptors in the human thymus. This table comes from immunoSEQ multiplex PCR, and its TCRdb copy is limited to in-frame clones, with some not included. The repertoire includes hundreds of thousands of clones, 70% to 80% of them detected once, and 0.013% sits in the top ten. This sample was also put to use in a study of human thymus T cells. As reported in that work: Finnish infants who were healthy and having corrective surgery for congenital heart defects made up the donors. Thymus specimens were resections from corrective heart surgery.

The genes are TRBV5-6 and TRBJ1-6; 8 bases fit TRBD1. The receptor was isolated from a boy in the first two years of life with a congenital heart defect. What was sequenced was thymocytes. The CDR3 DNA is TGTGCCAGCAGCTTGGACGGACAGGGATATAATTCACCCCTCCACTTT. It codes for CASSLDGQGYNSPLHF. The full variable domain, completed using reference TRBV5-6 and TRBJ1-6, is DAGVTQSPTHLIKTRGQQVTLRCSPKSGHDTVSWYQQALGQGPQFIFQYYEEEERQRGNFPDRFSGHQFPNYSSELNVNALLLGDSALYLCASSLDGQGYNSPLHFGNGTRLTVT.